What follows is one TCR beta chain and its context. Some clones are missing from TCRdb's copy, which holds only in-frame ones; the method was immunoSEQ multiplex PCR. This sample carries over a million clones, over 95% of them seen once, and the ten largest clones take 1.2%. This CDR3 has 14 amino acids. In germline, CDR1 is MNHNY, CDR2 SVGAGI (reference sequence). Between the trimmed V and J ends, which lost 6 bases and 5 bases, there was a span of 16 bases. It was into CD45RA+ naive and CD45RA-negative memory subsets that the CD4+ cells were split. The sample comes from a study of shared clonotypes between healthy human individuals. The wider study: CD4 naive cells filled three plates per donor, CD4 memory three, CD8 naive two and CD8 memory one.

The sample consisted of naive CD4+ T cells sorted from blood. Described subset: CD45RA+ positively selected. The origin of this receptor is a man under 40 in good health. The chain uses TRBV6-6 and TRBJ1-2, with unresolved D. The DNA for the CDR3 is TGTGCCAGCAGGGACGCAGGATCCGCTTATGGCTACACCTTC. It encodes CASRDAGSAYGYTF.